Presented here are 21 T cell receptor beta chains from one specimen sequenced in a study of blood T cell repertoires in COVID-19. Profiling relied on immunoSEQ multiplex PCR, and the TCRdb table lists in-frame clones only, not all of them. The table includes about 160,000 clones, just under 95% detected once. What was sequenced was peripheral blood. The receptors were sampled from a woman between 45 and 60 years old with acute or convalescent COVID-19.

This clone showed up just once. The chain carries TRBV28 and TRBJ2-3; D is possibly TRBD2 (5 bases). The CDR3 extends over 15 amino acids. Trimming cost V 2 bases and J 4 bases, with 13 bases left between them. Germline loops: CDR1 MDHEN, CDR2 SYDVKM. The CDR3, as DNA: TGTGCCAGCAGTTTAGGTGGGAGCCAAGCAGATACGCAGTATTTT. Its protein product is CASSLGGSQADTQYF.

The J gene is TRBJ1-2, the V gene TRBV19; TRBD1 is a possible D gene (5 bases). In germline, CDR1 is LNHDA, CDR2 SQIVND (reference sequence). Trimming shortened V by 7 bases and J by 1 base, and 13 bases separated the two germline ends. This CDR3 comprises 14 residues. Here the CDR3 reads CASTRGQVNYGYTF. DNA of the CDR3: TGTGCCAGTACCCGCGGACAAGTTAACTATGGCTACACCTTC.

V usage is TRBV7-2 and J usage is TRBJ1-3; a possible D gene is TRBD1 (6 bases). V was pared by 2 bases and J by 0 bases, with 8 bases between. The length of the CDR3 is 15 residues. Germline V CDR1 and CDR2: SGHTA, FQGNSA. CDR3 protein: CASSLQGTSGNTIYF. The DNA for the CDR3 is TGTGCCAGCAGCTTACAGGGGACCTCTGGAAACACCATATATTTT.

CDR3 residues: CASSLGGRSADTQYF. In DNA form, the CDR3 reads TGTGCCAGCAGCCTAGGCGGGAGGTCGGCAGATACGCAGTATTTT. The chain employs TRBV11-2 and TRBJ2-3, with 8 positions matching TRBD2. In germline, CDR1 is SGHAT, CDR2 FQNNGV. The CDR3 totals 15 residues. Trimming removed 5 bases from V and 4 bases from J; junction bases left unmatched: 8.

The chain combines TRBV4-1 with TRBJ1-2, with 9 bases identical to TRBD1. This CDR3 is built from 15 residues. CDR1 is MGHRA, CDR2 YSYEKL, per germline. The V gene end was trimmed by 3 bases and the J gene end by 5 bases; junction bases not matched to a gene: 7. The CDR3 is CASSQITGGDYGYTF. The CDR3 DNA reads TGCGCCAGCAGCCAGATAACAGGGGGCGATTATGGCTACACCTTC.

This chain joins TRBV27 and TRBJ2-7; possibly TRBD1 for D (6 bases). Germline-derived CDR1 and CDR2 are MNHEY and SMNVEV (reference sequence). CDR3 size: 14 residues. Trimming removed 2 bases at V and 5 bases at J, with 13 bases between. This chain's CDR3 is CASSLEGVKNEQYF. CDR3 DNA: TGTGCCAGCAGTTTAGAGGGGGTAAAGAACGAGCAGTACTTC.

V and J are TRBV6-5 and TRBJ2-5; D is perhaps TRBD2 (5 bases). The V end lost 8 bases, the J end lost 0 bases, and 16 bases lay between the germline ends. Germline V gives CDR1 MNHEY, CDR2 SVGAGI. This CDR3 comprises 15 residues. The CDR3 bases are TGTGCCAGCGAGGTTGGCGGGTCAAACCAAGAGACCCAGTACTTC. Its translation is CASEVGGSNQETQYF.

The CDR3, as DNA: TGTGCCAGCTCACCTACTACAGGGGGCGCGAATGGCTACACCTTC. Its protein product is CASSPTTGGANGYTF. V gene TRBV18 combines with J gene TRBJ1-2, with 9 bases identical to TRBD1. This CDR3 spans 15 amino acids. V dropped 3 bases and J dropped 6; count of bases not matched to a gene: 8. Germline V CDR1 and CDR2: KGHSH, LQKENI.

The rearrangement joins TRBV25-1 to TRBJ1-2, with 7 bases lining up with TRBD1. The V and J ends lost 9 bases and 7 bases, in that order; junction bases with no gene match: 8. CDR1 MGHDK and CDR2 SYGVNS come from the germline V gene. The CDR3 has 12 residues. The CDR3 nucleotides read TGTGCCAGTCTCGACAGGGCGGGTGGCTACACCTTC. It encodes CASLDRAGGYTF.

V is TRBV28 and J is TRBJ1-5, with no clear D. Trimming took 4 bases from V and 2 from J, leaving 9 bases between them. CDR3 length: 14 amino acids. CDR1 MDHEN and CDR2 SYDVKM come from the germline V gene. DNA for the CDR3: TGTGCCAGCAGTTATCTTACGGGCAATCAGCCCCAGCATTTT. The encoded protein is CASSYLTGNQPQHF. The complete variable domain, with remaining parts taken from reference TRBV28 and TRBJ1-5, reads DVKVTQSSRYLVKRTGEKVFLECVQDMDHENMFWYRQDPGLGLRLIYFSYDVKMKEKGDIPEGYSVSREKKERFSLILESASTNQTSMYLCASSYLTGNQPQHFGDGTRLSIL.

The J gene is TRBJ1-5, the V gene TRBV19; D gene ambiguous. V lost 3 bases, J lost 5 bases, and 8 bases lay in between. The germline CDR1 and CDR2 sequences are LNHDA and SQIVND (reference sequence). CDR3 length equals 13 residues. CDR3 sequence reads: CASSIQADQPQHF. For the CDR3, the DNA is TGTGCCAGTAGTATCCAGGCTGATCAGCCCCAGCATTTT. The full variable domain, its missing parts supplied by reference TRBV19 and TRBJ1-5, is DGGITQSPKYLFRKEGQNVTLSCEQNLNHDAMYWYRQDPGQGLRLIYYSQIVNDFQKGDIAEGYSVSREKKESFPLTVTSAQKNPTAFYLCASSIQADQPQHFGDGTRLSIL.

V is TRBV28 and J is TRBJ2-7; 10 bases map to TRBD2. The V gene end was trimmed by 4 bases and the J gene end by 0 bases; junction bases not matched to a gene: 6. The CDR3 runs to 16 residues. Germline loops: CDR1 MDHEN, CDR2 SYDVKM. CDR3 protein: CASSSPGTSASYEQYF. In nucleotides, the CDR3 is TGTGCCAGCAGTTCCCCCGGGACTAGCGCCTCCTACGAGCAGTACTTC.

This clone has a single count. The chain combines TRBV5-1 with TRBJ2-5, with D possibly matching TRBD2 (6 bases). Trimming left V 1 base short and J 4 bases short, with 8 bases between. The CDR3 has 13 residues. The germline V gene has CDR1 SGHRS and CDR2 YFSETQ. The CDR3 protein is CASSLTGGETQYF. CDR3 sequence (DNA): TGCGCCAGCAGCTTGACCGGGGGAGAGACCCAGTACTTC.

V usage is TRBV7-9 and J usage is TRBJ2-7; D is perhaps TRBD1 (6 bases). Germline CDR1 is SEHNR and CDR2 is FQNEAQ (reference sequence). The length of the CDR3 is 14 residues. V dropped 6 bases and J dropped 7 bases, with 19 bases sitting between them. CDR3 amino acids: CASRRSGTTEEQYF. The DNA for the CDR3 is TGTGCCAGCAGACGCTCCGGGACAACGGAGGAGCAGTACTTC.

The gene calls are TRBV5-1 and TRBJ2-2; TRBD1 aligns across 8 bases. The trim removed 5 bases at V and 6 bases at J, leaving 6 bases unmatched. The CDR3 is 14 residues long. The V gene's germline CDR1 is SGHRS and CDR2 YFSETQ. The CDR3 sequence: CASRRTGGSGELFF. Written as DNA, the CDR3 is TGCGCCAGCAGACGAACAGGGGGATCCGGGGAGCTGTTTTTT.

A single count supports this clone. The chain combines TRBV3-1 (or the pseudogene TRBV3-2) with TRBJ1-6; the match to TRBD1 covers 7 bases. The junction had 7 bases not matched to a gene; V was cut back by 1 base and J by 7 bases. Per the germline V gene, CDR1 is LGHDT and CDR2 is YNNKEL (reference sequence). The CDR3 has 16 amino acids. The CDR3 bases are TGTGCCAGCAGCCAAGGTACAGGGGACCTGAATTCACCCCTCCACTTT. Translation: CASSQGTGDLNSPLHF.

The count of this clone is one. This chain joins TRBV10-1 and TRBJ2-3; tentative D call: TRBD2 (6 bases). Trimming cost V 4 bases and J 6 bases, with 14 bases left between them. Germline V gives CDR1 WNHNN, CDR2 SYGVQD (reference sequence). The CDR3 is made up of 14 amino acids. The CDR3 DNA reads as TGCGCCAGCAGTGTTCTCAAGGAGGGGGATACGCAGTATTTT. Its protein is CASSVLKEGDTQYF.

The chain is built from TRBV25-1 and TRBJ1-2; D unresolved. This CDR3 region has 13 residues. Germline CDR1 is MGHDK and CDR2 is SYGVNS. V lost 6 bases, J lost 7 bases, and 15 bases lay in between. The CDR3: CASRIGRLGGYTF. The CDR3 nucleotides read TGTGCCAGCAGGATTGGGAGGCTCGGTGGCTACACCTTC.

A single count supports this clone. This chain links TRBV3-1 (or the pseudogene TRBV3-2) with TRBJ2-7; 9 bases map to TRBD1. Germline V gives CDR1 LGHDT, CDR2 YNNKEL (reference sequence). V lost 6 bases and J lost 7; bases outside the gene matches: 7. The CDR3 has 13 residues. The CDR3 nucleotides are TGTGCCAGCAGGTTACAGGGGGCAGGTGAGCAGTACTTC. Translated: CASRLQGAGEQYF.

The chain has TRBV4-1 and TRBJ1-3; 9 bases are shared with TRBD1. Germline CDR1 is MGHRA and CDR2 is YSYEKL. There are 18 residues in the CDR3. J lost 4 bases, V lost 0 bases, and 10 bases had no gene match. The CDR3 protein is CASSQEGQGTGKGNTIYF. CDR3 bases: TGCGCCAGCAGCCAAGAGGGGCAGGGGACAGGGAAAGGAAACACCATATATTTT.

V usage is TRBV20-1 and J usage is TRBJ2-2; D is perhaps TRBD2 (6 bases). V was shortened by 3 bases and J by 3 bases, with 8 bases between the two germline ends. The CDR3 runs to 13 residues. Germline CDR1 reads DFQATT; CDR2 reads SNEGSKA (reference sequence). CDR3 residues: CSASPSDTGELFF. As DNA, the CDR3 is TGCAGTGCTAGTCCTAGCGACACCGGGGAGCTGTTTTTT.